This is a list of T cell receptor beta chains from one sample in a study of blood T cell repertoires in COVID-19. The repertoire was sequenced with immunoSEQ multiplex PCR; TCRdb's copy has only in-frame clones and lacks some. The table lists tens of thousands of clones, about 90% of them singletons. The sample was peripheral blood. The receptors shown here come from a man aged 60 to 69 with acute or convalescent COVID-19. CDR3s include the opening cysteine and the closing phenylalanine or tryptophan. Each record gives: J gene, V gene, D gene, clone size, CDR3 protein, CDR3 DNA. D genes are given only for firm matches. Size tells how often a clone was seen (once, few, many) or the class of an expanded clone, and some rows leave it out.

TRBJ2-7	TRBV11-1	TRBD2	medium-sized	CASSLVLADEQYF	TGTGCCAGCAGCTTAGTCCTAGCGGACGAGCAGTACTTC
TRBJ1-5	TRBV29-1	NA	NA	CSVVSGSQPQHF	TGCAGCGTTGTCTCGGGGAGTCAGCCCCAGCATTTT
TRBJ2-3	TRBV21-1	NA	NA	CASSKGAKPPYNTQYF	TGTGCCAGCAGCAAAGGGGCGAAGCCGCCTTATAATACGCAGTATTTT
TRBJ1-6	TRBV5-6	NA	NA	CASSLNTVSLISPLHF	TGTGCCAGCAGCTTGAATACGGTCTCTCTGATTTCACCCCTCCACTTT
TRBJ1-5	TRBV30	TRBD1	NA	CAWSLRTGASNQPQHF	TGTGCCTGGAGTCTCCGGACAGGGGCGAGTAATCAGCCCCAGCATTTT
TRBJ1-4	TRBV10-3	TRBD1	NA	CAISDSAGGTEKLFF	TGTGCCATCAGTGACTCGGCAGGGGGTACTGAAAAACTGTTTTTT
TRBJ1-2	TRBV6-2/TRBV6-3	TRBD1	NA	CASSHQGGIAYGYTF	TGTGCCAGCAGCCACCAGGGGGGAATCGCCTATGGCTACACCTTC
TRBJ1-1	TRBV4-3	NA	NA	CASSQELGPLSTEAFF	TGCGCCAGCAGCCAAGAGCTAGGCCCCTTGAGCACTGAAGCTTTCTTT
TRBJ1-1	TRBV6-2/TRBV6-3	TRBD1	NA	CASSYWGQGETEAFF	TGTGCCAGCAGTTACTGGGGACAGGGTGAAACTGAAGCTTTCTTT
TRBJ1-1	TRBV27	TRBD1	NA	CASSHPNRGAEAFF	TGTGCCAGCAGTCATCCAAACAGGGGGGCTGAAGCTTTCTTT
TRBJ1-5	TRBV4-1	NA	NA	CASSQGGPSGIRLNQPQHF	TGCGCCAGCAGCCAAGGGGGTCCGAGCGGAATCCGACTAAATCAGCCCCAGCATTTT
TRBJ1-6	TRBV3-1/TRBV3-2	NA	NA	CASSLDSNGSPLHF	TGTGCCAGCAGCCTGGACTCCAACGGTTCACCCCTCCACTTT
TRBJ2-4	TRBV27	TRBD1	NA	CASSLQGALAKNIQYF	TGTGCCAGCAGTTTACAGGGGGCTTTAGCCAAAAACATTCAGTACTTC
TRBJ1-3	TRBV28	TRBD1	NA	CASSLWGQGNSGNTIYF	TGTGCCAGCAGTTTGTGGGGACAGGGTAATTCAGGAAACACCATATATTTT
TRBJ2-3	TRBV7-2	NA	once	CASSLAGRGSTDTQYF	TGTGCCAGCAGCTTAGCCGGGCGGGGATCCACAGATACGCAGTATTTT
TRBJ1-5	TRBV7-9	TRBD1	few	CASSPGGGRIQPQHF	TGTGCCAGCAGCCCAGGGGGAGGCCGGATTCAGCCCCAGCATTTT
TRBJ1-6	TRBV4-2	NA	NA	CASSQSGQNSPLHF	TGTGCCAGCAGCCAATCCGGACAGAATTCACCCCTCCACTTT
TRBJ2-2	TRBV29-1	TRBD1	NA	CSFLDRGNTGELFF	TGCAGTTTCCTAGACAGGGGAAACACCGGGGAGCTGTTTTTT
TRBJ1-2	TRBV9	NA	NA	CASSTYSGYTF	TGTGCCAGCAGCACCTATTCCGGCTACACCTTC
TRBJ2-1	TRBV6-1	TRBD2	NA	CASSASGGLSSYNEQFF	TGTGCCAGCAGTGCTAGCGGGGGCCTATCTTCTTACAATGAGCAGTTCTTC
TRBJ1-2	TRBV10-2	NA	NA	CANPGKPAYTTSGLPNTF	TGCGCCAACCCCGGTAAGCCCGCCTATACCACTTCAGGCTTACCTAACACCTTC
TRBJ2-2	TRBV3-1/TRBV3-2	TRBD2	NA	CASSLDRLAGAQGNTGELFF	TGTGCCAGCAGCCTGGACCGGTTAGCGGGGGCCCAGGGCAACACCGGGGAGCTGTTTTTT
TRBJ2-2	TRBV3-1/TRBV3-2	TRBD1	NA	CASSPDRGPTGELFF	TGTGCCAGCAGCCCCGACAGGGGCCCCACCGGGGAGCTGTTTTTT